Here is one T cell receptor beta chain with its context. Its antigen is unidentified. Trimming removed 4 bases at V and 4 bases at J, with 11 bases between. The germline V gene has CDR1 SGDLS and CDR2 YYNGEE. The CDR3 is 13 residues long. This record comes from a study of T-cell memory formation after mild COVID-19. Study-level information: Most TCR clusters belonged to a single donor. Points from the study as a whole: Nothing confirmed that second-wave clones peaking on day 37 were specific for SARS-CoV-2. The study found contracting CD4+ clones mainly in CM and EM and contracting CD8+ clones in EMRA.

TCR alpha and TCR beta cDNA libraries carrying sample barcodes and UMIs were produced by 5'RACE using constant-segment primers. MiXCR was run by TCRdb on the 5' RACE reads, yielding one entry per CDR3 protein. The sample yields about 110,000 distinct CDR3 sequences, around 17% seen once. This chain joins TRBV9 and TRBJ2-5; D ambiguous. The sequencing sample was made of PBMCs or a T cell subset sorted from them (not recorded which). The receptor was derived from a man aged 18 to 35 who had mild COVID-19 (a few samples of this study predate the infection). Cell type and time point are not known. In nucleotides, the CDR3 is TGTGCCAGCAGCCCCCGGCACGGAGAGACCCAGTACTTC. Protein product: CASSPRHGETQYF. Drawing the rest from reference TRBV9 and TRBJ2-5, the complete variable domain is DSGVTQTPKHLITATGQRVTLRCSPRSGDLSVYWYQQSLDQGLQFLIQYYNGEERAKGNILERFSAQQFPDLHSELNLSSLELGDSALYFCASSPRHGETQYFGPGTRLLVL.